This TCR beta chain is from a study of vaccination effects on CD4 cells after COVID-19. Study at large: Within the ViraFEST assay, antigen-specific CD4+ T cells underwent expansion with viral peptide pools prior to sequencing. Study-level results: The study enrolled few convalescent patients and sampled no early post-infection timepoints.

As to this clone: The antigen is not known.

With approximately ten days of culture completed, CD4+ T cells were isolated. Each person got two doses of an mRNA SARS-CoV-2 vaccine, BNT162b2 or mRNA-1273. Here immunoSEQ multiplex PCR was the method, and the copy in TCRdb shows in-frame clones only, minus some. Among approximately 47,000 clones listed, 70% were seen once. Sequencing was performed on CD4+ T cells from PBMCs cultured without peptide, taken after COVID-19 vaccination. The receptor was derived from a human donor who received a COVID-19 vaccine.

The CDR3 sequence is CASSQTEIGGGELFF. The CDR3 nucleotides are TGTGCCAGCAGCCAAACAGAAATCGGTGGAGGAGAACTGTTTTTT. The V and J genes are TRBV16 and TRBJ1-4; no reliable D call. Germline V gives CDR1 KGHSY, CDR2 FQNENV. V was shortened by 2 bases and J by 12 bases, with 19 bases between the two germline ends. This CDR3 region has 15 residues.